One sample yielded the 3 T cell receptor beta chains listed below, sequenced in a study of blood T cells in healthy people across ages. Primers used in a second PCR of roughly 6 to 12 cycles were a sample-barcoded 5' primer and a J-beta primer mix. One entry per CDR3 protein, called by TCRdb with MiXCR from the 5' RACE reads. This table holds hundreds of thousands of distinct CDR3 sequences, 46% found once. Sequenced sample: blood. The receptor source for this set is a man older than 75 in good health.

In this sample, this clonotype turned up a few times. This chain links TRBV7-9 with TRBJ1-1; 7 bases align to TRBD1. V was pared by 2 bases and J by 6 bases, with 3 bases of the junction left unmatched. CDR3 length: 13 residues. From germline, CDR1 is SEHNR and CDR2 FQNEAQ (reference sequence). The CDR3 sequence is CASSLLTGSEAFF. CDR3 nucleotide sequence: TGTGCCAGCAGCTTATTGACAGGGTCTGAAGCTTTCTTT.

This chain joins TRBV12-3 or TRBV12-4 and TRBJ2-3; 10 nucleotides line up with TRBD1. The V gene end was trimmed by 3 bases and the J gene end by 5 bases; junction bases not matched to a gene: 8. CDR3 length: 16 amino acids. The CDR3 DNA follows: TGTGCCAGCAGTTTCTATGACAGGGGGCTGGGAGATACGCAGTATTTT. Translation gives CASSFYDRGLGDTQYF.

V is TRBV28 and J is TRBJ2-7; 11 bases are a match to TRBD2. Trimming took 6 bases from V and 1 from J; bases not matched to a gene: 8. CDR3 length: 16 amino acids. The germline gives CDR1 MDHEN, CDR2 SYDVKM. The CDR3 coding sequence is TGTGCCAGCAGATACCAGACTAGCGGGATATCCTACGAGCAGTACTTC. Translating it yields CASRYQTSGISYEQYF.